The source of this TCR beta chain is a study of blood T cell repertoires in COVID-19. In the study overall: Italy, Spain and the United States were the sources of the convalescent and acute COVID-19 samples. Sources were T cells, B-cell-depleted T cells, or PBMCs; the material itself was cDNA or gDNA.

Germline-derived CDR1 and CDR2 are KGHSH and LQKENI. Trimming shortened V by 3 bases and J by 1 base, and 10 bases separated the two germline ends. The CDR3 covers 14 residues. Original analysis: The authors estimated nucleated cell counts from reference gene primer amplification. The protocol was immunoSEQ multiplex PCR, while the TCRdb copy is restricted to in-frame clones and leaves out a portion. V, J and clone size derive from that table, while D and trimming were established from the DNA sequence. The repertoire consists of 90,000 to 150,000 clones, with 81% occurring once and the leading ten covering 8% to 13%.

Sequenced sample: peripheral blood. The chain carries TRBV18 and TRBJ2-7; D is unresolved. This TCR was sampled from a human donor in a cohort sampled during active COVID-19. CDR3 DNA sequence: TGTGCCAGCTCACCTATGACGGAGTCCTACGAGCAGTACTTC. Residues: CASSPMTESYEQYF.